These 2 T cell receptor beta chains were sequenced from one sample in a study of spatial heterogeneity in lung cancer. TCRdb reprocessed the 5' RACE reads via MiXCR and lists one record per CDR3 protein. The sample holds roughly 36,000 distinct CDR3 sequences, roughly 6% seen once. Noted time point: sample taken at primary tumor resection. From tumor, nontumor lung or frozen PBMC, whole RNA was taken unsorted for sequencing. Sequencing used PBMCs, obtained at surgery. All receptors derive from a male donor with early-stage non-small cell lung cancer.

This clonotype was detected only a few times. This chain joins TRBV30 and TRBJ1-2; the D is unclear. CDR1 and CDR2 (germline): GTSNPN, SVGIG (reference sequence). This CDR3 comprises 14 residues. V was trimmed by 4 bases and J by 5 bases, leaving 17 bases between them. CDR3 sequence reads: CAWKRVGTVYGYTF. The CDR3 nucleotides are TGTGCCTGGAAGCGGGTGGGAACAGTGTATGGCTACACCTTC.

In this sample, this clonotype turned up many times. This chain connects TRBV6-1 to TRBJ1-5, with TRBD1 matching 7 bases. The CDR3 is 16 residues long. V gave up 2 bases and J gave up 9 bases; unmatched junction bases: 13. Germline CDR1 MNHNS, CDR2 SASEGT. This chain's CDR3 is CASSEKEGAIHRPQHF. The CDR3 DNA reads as TGTGCCAGCAGTGAAAAGGAGGGGGCGATTCATCGGCCCCAGCATTTT.